This is a list of T cell receptor beta chains from one sample in a study of blood T cell repertoires in COVID-19. Method: immunoSEQ multiplex PCR; TCRdb's copy keeps in-frame clones and lacks some. Among 150,000 to 200,000 clones listed, more than 60% were seen once. Sample: peripheral blood. Every receptor here comes from a man in his sixties or seventies with acute or convalescent COVID-19. CDR3s include the opening cysteine and the closing phenylalanine or tryptophan. A D gene is named only where the DNA matches it firmly. A clone size is listed for some rows: how often the clone was seen (once, few, many), or a class if it is expanded.

D gene	V gene	J gene	clone size	CDR3 DNA	CDR3 protein
TRBD1	TRBV7-6	TRBJ1-6	many	TGTGCCAGCAGCTCCCGACAGGGGATTAATTCACCCCTCCACTTT	CASSSRQGINSPLHF
TRBD2	TRBV5-1	TRBJ2-1	few	TGCGCCAGCAGCTTGGTCCTAGCGGGAGGTGGAAATGAGCAGTTCTTC	CASSLVLAGGGNEQFF
-	TRBV11-3	TRBJ2-7	few	TGTGCCAGCAGCTTGGAACAGAACTACGAGCAGTACTTC	CASSLEQNYEQYF
TRBD1	TRBV19	TRBJ2-5	-	TGTGCCAGTAGTATGGGGGACAGGCCAGAGACCCAGTACTTC	CASSMGDRPETQYF
-	TRBV3-1/TRBV3-2	TRBJ1-1	-	TGTGCCAGCAGCCACCCAGGGGACGGAACTGAAGCTTTCTTT	CASSHPGDGTEAFF
-	TRBV9	TRBJ1-5	once	TGTGCCAGCAGCGTAGCTTCCAGTAGCAATCAGCCCCAGCATTTT	CASSVASSSNQPQHF
-	TRBV27	TRBJ1-1	once	TGTGCCAGCAGTTTAGATGGAGTCACTGAAGCTTTCTTT	CASSLDGVTEAFF
TRBD1	TRBV12-3/TRBV12-4	TRBJ1-2	-	TGTGCCAGCAGTTCTGGGACAGCAGGAAGGTACACCTTC	CASSSGTAGRYTF
-	TRBV28	TRBJ2-3	-	TGTGCCAGCAGTTTAGCGGGGTTGGGCACAGATACGCAGTATTTT	CASSLAGLGTDTQYF
TRBD2	TRBV19	TRBJ2-2	-	TGTGCCAGTACCCAACTAGCGGGGAACACCGGGGAGCTGTTTTTT	CASTQLAGNTGELFF
-	TRBV2	TRBJ1-4	-	TGTGCCACCTCCCTAGAAACTAATGAAAAACTGTTTTTT	CATSLETNEKLFF
-	TRBV19	TRBJ2-1	-	TGTGCCAGTAGTCTATACACCGGGAAAGAATCCAATGAGCAGTTCTTC	CASSLYTGKESNEQFF
TRBD2	TRBV19	TRBJ2-3	-	TGTGCCAGTAGTACCGTATTATTAATCACTAGCGGGATATTGGTAGATACGCAGTATTTT	CASSTVLLITSGILVDTQYF
-	TRBV7-2	TRBJ1-5	-	TGTGCCAGCAGCTTAGGGAGGGAGAGGCCCCAGCATTTT	CASSLGRERPQHF
TRBD1	TRBV28	TRBJ1-5	-	TGTGCCAGCAGTCCCGGACAGGGAGGCAGTCAGCCCCAGCATTTT	CASSPGQGGSQPQHF
-	TRBV5-6	TRBJ2-2	-	TGTGCCAGCAGCCCTAGCTTGAACACCGGGGAGCTGTTTTTT	CASSPSLNTGELFF
TRBD2	TRBV5-1	TRBJ2-7	-	TGCGCCAGCAGCCCGCTGGGACTAGCCTACGAGCAGTACTTC	CASSPLGLAYEQYF
-	TRBV19	TRBJ1-3	-	TGTGCCAGTCGTCCTGCCATGGCAGGTGTAGACACCATATATTTT	CASRPAMAGVDTIYF
-	TRBV3-1/TRBV3-2	TRBJ2-1	-	TGTGCCAGCAGCCGGACTAATGGCTTGGATGAGCAGTTCTTC	CASSRTNGLDEQFF
TRBD1	TRBV18	TRBJ1-1	-	TGTGCCAGCTCACCAATGGACAGGGCGGCTGAAGCTTTCTTT	CASSPMDRAAEAFF
TRBD2	TRBV6-5	TRBJ2-7	-	TGTGCCAGCAGTTACTCGCTAGCGGGAGGTTACGAGCAGTACTTC	CASSYSLAGGYEQYF
-	TRBV19	TRBJ2-1	once	TGTGCCAGTAGTATTCAGGGGCCTGGACACAATGAGCAGTTCTTC	CASSIQGPGHNEQFF
TRBD2	TRBV2	TRBJ2-1	-	TGTGCCAGCATACATAAGCGGGAGGGCCGGAATGAGCAGTTCTTC	CASIHKREGRNEQFF
-	TRBV28	TRBJ1-4	once	TGTGCCAGCAGTGTCGGGGGGAATGAAAAACTGTTTTTT	CASSVGGNEKLFF
-	TRBV5-1	TRBJ1-1	-	TGCGCCAGCACCCAGGGGCAGAGACCATTGAACACTGAAGCTTTCTTT	CASTQGQRPLNTEAFF
TRBD1	TRBV28	TRBJ1-2	-	TGTGCCAGCAGGGGCGGACAGGGCAACTATGGCTACACCTTC	CASRGGQGNYGYTF
-	TRBV6-5	TRBJ1-1	-	TGTGCCAGCAGTTACGCAATACATCGGGGAACTGAAGCTTTCTTT	CASSYAIHRGTEAFF
-	TRBV6-1	TRBJ1-5	-	TGTGCCAGCAGTGAACAGGCAGGCTTTAATAAGCCCCAGCATTTT	CASSEQAGFNKPQHF
TRBD2	TRBV27	TRBJ2-5	once	TGTGCCAGCAGTTCCCCTTCGCGGGGGGGCAGTTCGGAGACCCAGTACTTC	CASSSPSRGGSSETQYF
-	TRBV6-5	TRBJ2-7	once	TGTGCCAGCAGTTACTCCGCGGCCGGCTCCTACGAGCAGTACTTC	CASSYSAAGSYEQYF
TRBD2	TRBV4-2	TRBJ2-3	-	TGTGCCAGCAGCCAATTTCCTAGCGGCCCCACAGATACGCAGTATTTT	CASSQFPSGPTDTQYF
TRBD2	TRBV11-3	TRBJ2-1	-	TGTGCCAGCAGCTCCCGCCAGCGGGGCTCCTACAATGAGCAGTTCTTC	CASSSRQRGSYNEQFF
TRBD1	TRBV2	TRBJ1-1	-	TGTGCCAGCAGCATACGACAGGGGGCTAGGGCGGACACTGAAGCTTTCTTT	CASSIRQGARADTEAFF
TRBD2	TRBV2	TRBJ2-5	-	TGTGCCAGCAGCTCGACTAGCGTCAAAGAGACCCAGTACTTC	CASSSTSVKETQYF
-	TRBV10-3	TRBJ1-2	-	TGTGCCATCAGGGGGGGACCCCAAGGGGGCTACACCTTC	CAIRGGPQGGYTF
TRBD2	TRBV28	TRBJ2-1	-	TGTGCCAGCAGTTTGACGCTAGCGGCAATATCCTACAATGAGCAGTTCTTC	CASSLTLAAISYNEQFF
TRBD1	TRBV19	TRBJ2-2	-	TGTGCCAGTAGGACAGGGGCCACCGGGGAGCTGTTTTTT	CASRTGATGELFF
-	TRBV13	TRBJ2-7	-	TGTGCCAGCCAACTGGGTTTGTCCCCGGGAGAGCAGTACTTC	CASQLGLSPGEQYF
-	TRBV28	TRBJ1-2	-	TGTGCCAGCATTCCACAGGGAAGGAGAGGCTACACCTTC	CASIPQGRRGYTF
-	TRBV7-2	TRBJ2-7	-	TGTGCCAGCAGCTTAGACGGGGTCTACGAGCAGTACTTC	CASSLDGVYEQYF
TRBD2	TRBV7-9	TRBJ2-5	once	TGTGCCAGCAGCGCCACTAGCGGGGGGGCTGAGACCCAGTACTTC	CASSATSGGAETQYF